This TCR beta chain was obtained from a study of early T cells in non-severe SARS-CoV-2 infection. Each cDNA molecule carried a unique molecular identifier. TCRdb called the 5' RACE reads again in MiXCR, with one record for every CDR3 protein. Here the sample spans about 83,000 distinct CDR3 sequences, less than 11% being singletons. This clonotype turned up a few times. Its cognate antigen is unknown. Broader study findings: Anti-spike CD8 specificities were favored by VDJdb matching, whose results missed private and CD4 specificities.

The germline V and J ends were trimmed by 2 bases and 7 bases, with 11 bases remaining between them. Germline lookup yields CDR1 KGHSH and CDR2 LQKENI. CDR3 length: 14 amino acids. This clonotype originated in an adult who was a healthcare worker with PCR-confirmed SARS-CoV-2 infection or an uninfected control (not recorded which). This sequence joins TRBV18 and TRBJ1-4, with D unresolved. Sequencing used whole blood, obtained at baseline. The CDR3 protein is CASSPGGHSEKLFF. The CDR3 region has the DNA TGTGCCAGCTCACCAGGTGGCCATAGTGAAAAACTGTTTTTT.